This is a list of T cell receptor beta chains from one sample in a study of Graves' ophthalmopathy and Graves' hyperthyroidism. From the multiplex PCR reads, TCRdb called clonotypes with MiXCR, one entry per CDR3 protein. The sample carries 40,000 to 50,000 distinct CDR3 sequences, under 65% recorded once. Specimen: peripheral blood. Receptors originate from an adult man with Graves' ophthalmopathy. Each CDR3 is given with its conserved first and last residue. A D gene is named only where the DNA matches it firmly. Rows give clone size only sometimes, using once, few, many, or a class for an expanded clone.

J gene: TRBJ2-5; CDR3 length: 12; clone size: .; D gene: .; V gene: TRBV20-1; CDR3 protein: CSARGGRRTQYF; CDR3 DNA: TGCAGTGCTAGAGGGGGACGTAGAACCCAGTACTTC
J gene: TRBJ1-2; CDR3 length: 16; clone size: .; D gene: TRBD1; V gene: TRBV6-1; CDR3 protein: CASSKSTGTGGYGYTF; CDR3 DNA: TGTGCCAGCAGTAAAAGCACCGGGACAGGGGGCTATGGCTACACCTTC
J gene: TRBJ1-1; CDR3 length: 13; clone size: many; D gene: .; V gene: TRBV5-1; CDR3 protein: CASRGAQDIEAFF; CDR3 DNA: TGCGCCAGCAGGGGAGCACAGGACATTGAAGCTTTCTTT
J gene: TRBJ1-2; CDR3 length: 16; clone size: many; D gene: .; V gene: TRBV20-1; CDR3 protein: CSARTPGHLFSDGYTF; CDR3 DNA: TGCAGTGCTCGTACTCCGGGACACCTTTTTAGCGATGGCTACACCTTC
J gene: TRBJ2-5; CDR3 length: 15; clone size: .; D gene: .; V gene: TRBV20-1; CDR3 protein: CSASGVGAQEETQYF; CDR3 DNA: TGCAGTGCTAGCGGGGTAGGGGCCCAGGAGGAGACCCAGTACTTC
J gene: TRBJ2-5; CDR3 length: 15; clone size: once; D gene: .; V gene: TRBV2; CDR3 protein: CASSLTRGNEETQYF; CDR3 DNA: TGTGCCAGCAGCCTGACTCGAGGGAACGAAGAGACCCAGTACTTC
J gene: TRBJ1-1; CDR3 length: 12; clone size: .; D gene: TRBD1; V gene: TRBV6-5; CDR3 protein: CASSPGGTEAFF; CDR3 DNA: TGTGCCAGCAGTCCAGGGGGCACTGAAGCTTTCTTT
J gene: TRBJ2-5; CDR3 length: 13; clone size: few; D gene: .; V gene: TRBV3-1; CDR3 protein: CASSPTSEETQYF; CDR3 DNA: TGTGCCAGCAGCCCAACATCTGAAGAGACCCAGTACTTC
J gene: TRBJ2-6; CDR3 length: 14; clone size: many; D gene: TRBD2; V gene: TRBV28; CDR3 protein: CASRGGSGANVLTF; CDR3 DNA: TGTGCCAGCAGGGGGGGGTCTGGGGCCAACGTCCTGACTTTC
J gene: TRBJ2-1; CDR3 length: 16; clone size: many; D gene: TRBD2; V gene: TRBV5-1; CDR3 protein: CASSTGLAGTYNEQFF; CDR3 DNA: TGCGCCAGCAGCACCGGACTAGCGGGAACCTACAATGAGCAGTTCTTC
J gene: TRBJ1-2; CDR3 length: 10; clone size: .; D gene: .; V gene: TRBV11-2; CDR3 protein: CASSLDGGFF; CDR3 DNA: TGTGCCAGCAGCTTAGATGGGGGGTTTTTC
J gene: TRBJ2-4; CDR3 length: 14; clone size: .; D gene: .; V gene: TRBV7-3; CDR3 protein: CASSSRGAENIQYF; CDR3 DNA: TGTGCCAGCAGCTCCCGGGGAGCGGAAAACATTCAGTACTTC
J gene: TRBJ2-5; CDR3 length: 14; clone size: many; D gene: .; V gene: TRBV3-1; CDR3 protein: CASSQRAMRETQYF; CDR3 DNA: TGTGCCAGCAGCCAACGGGCTATGAGGGAGACCCAGTACTTC
J gene: TRBJ2-7; CDR3 length: 16; clone size: .; D gene: .; V gene: TRBV20-1; CDR3 protein: CSASARSVGQRYEQYF; CDR3 DNA: TGCAGTGCCTCTGCTAGGAGTGTCGGACAACGCTACGAGCAGTACTTC
J gene: TRBJ2-1; CDR3 length: 14; clone size: .; D gene: .; V gene: TRBV10-3; CDR3 protein: CAISETSSGNEQFF; CDR3 DNA: TGTGCCATCAGTGAAACTTCAAGCGGCAATGAGCAGTTCTTC
J gene: TRBJ2-1; CDR3 length: 15; clone size: many; D gene: .; V gene: TRBV20-1; CDR3 protein: CSARDFQHSYNEQFF; CDR3 DNA: TGCAGTGCTAGAGATTTTCAGCACTCCTACAATGAGCAGTTCTTC
J gene: TRBJ1-1; CDR3 length: 15; clone size: many; D gene: .; V gene: TRBV19; CDR3 protein: CASSIDGRSWTEAFF; CDR3 DNA: TGTGCCAGTAGTATAGATGGGAGGAGTTGGACTGAAGCTTTCTTT
J gene: TRBJ2-1; CDR3 length: 16; clone size: few; D gene: TRBD2; V gene: TRBV24-1; CDR3 protein: CATSDALSGTYNEQFF; CDR3 DNA: TGTGCCACCAGTGATGCCCTTAGCGGGACCTACAATGAGCAGTTCTTC
J gene: TRBJ2-7; CDR3 length: 16; clone size: .; D gene: .; V gene: TRBV9; CDR3 protein: CASSSHPRQLSYEQYF; CDR3 DNA: TGTGCCAGCAGCTCCCATCCGAGACAGCTATCCTACGAGCAATACTTC
J gene: TRBJ1-1; CDR3 length: 13; clone size: many; D gene: .; V gene: TRBV11-2; CDR3 protein: CASSSQGNTEAFF; CDR3 DNA: TGTGCCAGCAGCTCACAAGGGAACACTGAAGCTTTCTTT
J gene: TRBJ2-3; CDR3 length: 14; clone size: many; D gene: TRBD1; V gene: TRBV7-9; CDR3 protein: CASSLGTGEDTQYF; CDR3 DNA: TGTGCCAGCAGCTTAGGGACAGGGGAGGATACGCAGTATTTT
J gene: TRBJ2-5; CDR3 length: 10; clone size: .; D gene: .; V gene: TRBV20-1; CDR3 protein: CSAGTETQYF; CDR3 DNA: TGCAGTGCCGGGACGGAGACCCAGTACTTC
J gene: TRBJ2-1; CDR3 length: 13; clone size: .; D gene: TRBD2; V gene: TRBV20-1; CDR3 protein: CSATSGSAWEQFF; CDR3 DNA: TGCAGTGCTACTAGCGGTAGTGCTTGGGAGCAGTTCTTC
J gene: TRBJ2-5; CDR3 length: 15; clone size: medium-sized; D gene: .; V gene: TRBV24-1; CDR3 protein: CATSDPLTGIGTQYF; CDR3 DNA: TGTGCCACCAGTGATCCCCTAACAGGGATTGGGACCCAGTACTTC